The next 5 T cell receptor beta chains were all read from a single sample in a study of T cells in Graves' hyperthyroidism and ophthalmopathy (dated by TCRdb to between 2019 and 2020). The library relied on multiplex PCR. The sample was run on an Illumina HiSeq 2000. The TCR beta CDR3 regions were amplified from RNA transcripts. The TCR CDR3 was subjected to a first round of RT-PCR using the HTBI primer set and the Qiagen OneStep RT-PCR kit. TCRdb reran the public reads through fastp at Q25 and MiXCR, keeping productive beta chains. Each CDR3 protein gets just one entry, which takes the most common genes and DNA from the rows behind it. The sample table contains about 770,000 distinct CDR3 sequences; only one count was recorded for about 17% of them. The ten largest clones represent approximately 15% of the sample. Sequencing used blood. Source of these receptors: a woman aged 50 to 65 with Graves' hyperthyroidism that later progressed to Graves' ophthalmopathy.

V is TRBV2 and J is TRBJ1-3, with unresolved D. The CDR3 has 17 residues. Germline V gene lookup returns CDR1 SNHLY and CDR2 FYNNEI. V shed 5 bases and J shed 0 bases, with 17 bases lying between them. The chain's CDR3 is CASSQFPLPSSGNTIYF. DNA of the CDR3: TGTGCCAGCAGTCAGTTCCCCCTACCGAGCTCTGGAAACACCATATATTTT.

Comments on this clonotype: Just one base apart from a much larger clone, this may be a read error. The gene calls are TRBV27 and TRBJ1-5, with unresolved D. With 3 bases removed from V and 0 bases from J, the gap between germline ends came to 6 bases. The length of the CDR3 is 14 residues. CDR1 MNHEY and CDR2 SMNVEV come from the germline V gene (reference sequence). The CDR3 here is CASSFRNSNQPQHF. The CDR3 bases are TGTGCCAGCAGTTTCCGTAATAGCAATCAGCCCCAGCATTTT.

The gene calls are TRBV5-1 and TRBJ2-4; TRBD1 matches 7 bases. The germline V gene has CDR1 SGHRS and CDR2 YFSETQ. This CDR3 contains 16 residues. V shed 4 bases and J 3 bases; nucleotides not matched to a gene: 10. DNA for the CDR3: TGCGCCAGCAGCCTGGAAGGGGGCCGGGTCAAAAACATTCAGTACTTC. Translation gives CASSLEGGRVKNIQYF. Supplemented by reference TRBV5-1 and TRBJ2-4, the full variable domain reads KAGVTQTPRYLIKTRGQQVTLSCSPISGHRSVSWYQQTPGQGLQFLFEYFSETQRNKGNFPGRFSGRQFSNSRSEMNVSTLELGDSALYLCASSLEGGRVKNIQYFGAGTRLSVL.

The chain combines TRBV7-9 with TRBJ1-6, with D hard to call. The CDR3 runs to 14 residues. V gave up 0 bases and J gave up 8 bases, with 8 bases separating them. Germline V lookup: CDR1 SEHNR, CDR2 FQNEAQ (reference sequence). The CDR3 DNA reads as TGTGCCAGCAGCTTAGCAAATTACTATTCACCCCTCCACTTT. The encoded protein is CASSLANYYSPLHF.

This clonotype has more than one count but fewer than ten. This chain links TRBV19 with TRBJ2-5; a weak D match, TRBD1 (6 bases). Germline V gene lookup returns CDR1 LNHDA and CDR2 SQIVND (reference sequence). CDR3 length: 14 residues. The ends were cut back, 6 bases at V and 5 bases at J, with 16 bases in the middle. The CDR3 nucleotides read TGTGCCAGTAGCGACAGGCATGATGGGGAGACCCAGTACTTC. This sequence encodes CASSDRHDGETQYF.